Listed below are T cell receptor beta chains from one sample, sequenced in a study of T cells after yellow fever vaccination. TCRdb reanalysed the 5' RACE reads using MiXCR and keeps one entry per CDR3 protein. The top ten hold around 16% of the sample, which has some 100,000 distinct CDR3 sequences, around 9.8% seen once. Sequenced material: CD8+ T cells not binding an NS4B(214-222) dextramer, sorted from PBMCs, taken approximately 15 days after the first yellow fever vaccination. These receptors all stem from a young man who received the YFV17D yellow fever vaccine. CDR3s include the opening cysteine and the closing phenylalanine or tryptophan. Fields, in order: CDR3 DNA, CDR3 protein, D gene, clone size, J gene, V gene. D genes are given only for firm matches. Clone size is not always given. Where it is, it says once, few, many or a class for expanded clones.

TGTGCCAGCTACAAGACTAGCTCAGATACGCAGTATTTT	CASYKTSSDTQYF	TRBD2	-	TRBJ2-3	TRBV7-2
TGTGCCAGCACCCGCAGTGGGGGTTTCCAAGGCTACACCTTC	CASTRSGGFQGYTF	-	-	TRBJ1-2	TRBV7-9
TGTGCCAGCAGAGTCGATGGATGGGGGGAGCAGTTCTTC	CASRVDGWGEQFF	-	-	TRBJ2-1	TRBV7-2
TGTGCCAGCAGTGAATACCGGGGGGGCGGCGATACGCAGTATTTT	CASSEYRGGGDTQYF	TRBD2	few	TRBJ2-3	TRBV2
TGCAGCGTAGAGGGTAGGGCCGGGGAGCTGTTTTTT	CSVEGRAGELFF	-	few	TRBJ2-2	TRBV29-1
TGCGCCAGCAGTGGGACTGCACAAGAGACCCAGTACTTC	CASSGTAQETQYF	-	-	TRBJ2-5	TRBV10-2
TGTGCCACCAGCAGACGGGGGTTTACTAGCACAGATACGCAGTATTTT	CATSRRGFTSTDTQYF	-	few	TRBJ2-3	TRBV15
TGTGCCAGCAGCCCACTAGCGGGGGCGCTCTCTGGGGCCAACGTCCTGACTTTC	CASSPLAGALSGANVLTF	TRBD2	few	TRBJ2-6	TRBV5-6
TGTGCCAGCAGGCGGAGTAATCAGCCCCAGCATTTT	CASRRSNQPQHF	-	few	TRBJ1-5	TRBV6-8
TGTGCCAGTATGGTCGGGTCGGGCACAGATACGCAGTATTTT	CASMVGSGTDTQYF	-	-	TRBJ2-3	TRBV19
TGTGCCAGCAGCCGTCGACAGGGAGATCGAGAGACCCAGTACTTC	CASSRRQGDRETQYF	TRBD1	-	TRBJ2-5	TRBV11-2
TGTGCCAGTAGTGCACAGAGCTCCTACAATGAGCAGTTCTTC	CASSAQSSYNEQFF	-	few	TRBJ2-1	TRBV19
TGTGCCAGCAGCTCGGGATCGGAACGAGAGCAGTACTTC	CASSSGSEREQYF	-	-	TRBJ2-7	TRBV7-8
TGTGCCAGCAGCGCCGGCTCAGGGGTGAAGGAGCAGTACTTC	CASSAGSGVKEQYF	-	-	TRBJ2-7	TRBV9
TGTGCCAGCAGCTTCGGAGAGAGACGAAATATGGAGACCCAGTACTTC	CASSFGERRNMETQYF	-	few	TRBJ2-5	TRBV7-9
TGCGCCAGCAGCCCTCGAGCTAGCGGGGCCACAGATACGCAGTATTTT	CASSPRASGATDTQYF	TRBD2	-	TRBJ2-3	TRBV4-1
TGTGCCAGCAGCCAAGATCAGGACGTATGGAGCTCCTACGAGCAGTACTTC	CASSQDQDVWSSYEQYF	-	few	TRBJ2-7	TRBV4-2
TGTGCCAGCAGCATACTTTTTCCGGGGCCGAAAGAGACCCAGTACTTC	CASSILFPGPKETQYF	-	-	TRBJ2-5	TRBV7-8
TGCAGCGTCGACAGGGCGAACACTGAAGCTTTCTTT	CSVDRANTEAFF	TRBD1	few	TRBJ1-1	TRBV29-1
TGCAGTGCTAGTCGGCTAGCGGGAGCCCTGCTTTCCAATGAGCAGTTCTTC	CSASRLAGALLSNEQFF	TRBD2	many	TRBJ2-1	TRBV20-1
TGTGCCAGCAGCAAGCCAGGGTGGACGCGGAACACTGAAGCTTTCTTT	CASSKPGWTRNTEAFF	-	few	TRBJ1-1	TRBV5-5
TGTGCCAGCAGTTTAGGGACAGGGGTTGCAGATACGCAGTATTTT	CASSLGTGVADTQYF	TRBD1	few	TRBJ2-3	TRBV12-3/TRBV12-4
TGTGCCAGCAGCTTAACGGGATGGACAGGGGGCACAGATACGCAGTATTTT	CASSLTGWTGGTDTQYF	TRBD1	-	TRBJ2-3	TRBV5-6
TGTGCCAGCTGGGGGGGCATGGGAGAGACCCAGTACTTC	CASWGGMGETQYF	-	many	TRBJ2-5	TRBV11-2
TGCGCCAGCATGGAGGGGTCGGAGACCCAGTACTTC	CASMEGSETQYF	-	few	TRBJ2-5	TRBV10-2
TGCGCCAGCAGCCATATGGGGACAGGGGCCTACGAGCAGTACTTC	CASSHMGTGAYEQYF	TRBD1	-	TRBJ2-7	TRBV4-3
TGTGCCAGCAGCGTAACAGGGGCAACTAATGAAAAACTGTTTTTT	CASSVTGATNEKLFF	TRBD1	-	TRBJ1-4	TRBV7-7
TGTGCCAGCAGTTTGGGGAACATTCAGTACTTC	CASSLGNIQYF	-	many	TRBJ2-4	TRBV12-3/TRBV12-4
TGTGCCAGCAGCTCAAGCGGTGGGTTTGAGCAGTTCTTC	CASSSSGGFEQFF	-	few	TRBJ2-1	TRBV7-9
TGCAGTGCCCTAAAACCGGGACAGGGGATATACGAGCAGTACTTC	CSALKPGQGIYEQYF	TRBD1	-	TRBJ2-7	TRBV20-1
TGTGCCTCTGGGACAGGGAAAGTCCCCCTCCACTTT	CASGTGKVPLHF	TRBD1	few	TRBJ1-6	TRBV7-9
TGCAGTGCGGACACTGGAGTGACAGGGGTGAGCAATGAGCAGTTCTTC	CSADTGVTGVSNEQFF	TRBD1	-	TRBJ2-1	TRBV20-1
TGCGCCAGCAGCCAAGAGGCTATTCGAACAGGGCTCCGCGCCTACAATGAGCAGTTCTTC	CASSQEAIRTGLRAYNEQFF	-	few	TRBJ2-1	TRBV4-3
TGTGCCAGTAGTATCTACACCGGGACTAGCGGGGGGGCAGGCAATGAGCAGTTCTTC	CASSIYTGTSGGAGNEQFF	TRBD2	many	TRBJ2-1	TRBV19
TGTGCCAGCAGCTTAGGGGGTGGGACAGGGGTCAATCAGCCCCAGCATTTT	CASSLGGGTGVNQPQHF	TRBD1	few	TRBJ1-5	TRBV7-4